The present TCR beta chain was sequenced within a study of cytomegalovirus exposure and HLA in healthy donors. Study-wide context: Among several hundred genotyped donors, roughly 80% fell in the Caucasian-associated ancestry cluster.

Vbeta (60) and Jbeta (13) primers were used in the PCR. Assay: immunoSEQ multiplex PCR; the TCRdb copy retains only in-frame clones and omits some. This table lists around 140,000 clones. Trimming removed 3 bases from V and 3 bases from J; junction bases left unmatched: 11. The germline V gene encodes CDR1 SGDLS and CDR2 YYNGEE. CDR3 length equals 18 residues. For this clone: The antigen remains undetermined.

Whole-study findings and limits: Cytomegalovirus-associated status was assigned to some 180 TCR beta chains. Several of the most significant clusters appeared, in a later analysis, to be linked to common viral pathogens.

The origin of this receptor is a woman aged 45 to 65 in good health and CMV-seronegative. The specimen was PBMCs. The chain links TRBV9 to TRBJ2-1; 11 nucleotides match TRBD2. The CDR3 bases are TGTGCCAGCAGCGATCCTTTACTAGCGGGGGATCTCTACAATGAGCAGTTCTTC. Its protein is CASSDPLLAGDLYNEQFF.